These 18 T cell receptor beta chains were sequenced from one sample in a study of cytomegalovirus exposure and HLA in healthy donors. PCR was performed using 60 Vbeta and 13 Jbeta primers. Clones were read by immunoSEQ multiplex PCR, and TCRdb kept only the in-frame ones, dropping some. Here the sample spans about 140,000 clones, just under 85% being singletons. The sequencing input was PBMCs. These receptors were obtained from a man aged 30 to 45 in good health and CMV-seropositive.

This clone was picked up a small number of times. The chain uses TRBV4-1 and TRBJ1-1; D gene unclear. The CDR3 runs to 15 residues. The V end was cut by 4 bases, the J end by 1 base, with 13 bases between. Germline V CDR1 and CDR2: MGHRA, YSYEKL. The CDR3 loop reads CASSLSPNSNTEAFF. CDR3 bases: TGCGCCAGCAGCCTTAGCCCCAATTCGAACACTGAAGCTTTCTTT.

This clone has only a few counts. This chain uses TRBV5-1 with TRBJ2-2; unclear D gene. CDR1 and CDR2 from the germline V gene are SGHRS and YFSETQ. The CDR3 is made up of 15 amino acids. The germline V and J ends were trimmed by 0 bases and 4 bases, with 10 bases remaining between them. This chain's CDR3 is CASSLVGATTGELFF. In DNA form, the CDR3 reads TGCGCCAGCAGCTTGGTGGGCGCCACCACCGGGGAGCTGTTTTTT.

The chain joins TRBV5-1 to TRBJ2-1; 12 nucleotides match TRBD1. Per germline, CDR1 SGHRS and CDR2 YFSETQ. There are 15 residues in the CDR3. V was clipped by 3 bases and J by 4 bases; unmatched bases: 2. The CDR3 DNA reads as TGCGCCAGCAGCTCGGGACAGGGGGCATACAATGAGCAGTTCTTC. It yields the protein CASSSGQGAYNEQFF.

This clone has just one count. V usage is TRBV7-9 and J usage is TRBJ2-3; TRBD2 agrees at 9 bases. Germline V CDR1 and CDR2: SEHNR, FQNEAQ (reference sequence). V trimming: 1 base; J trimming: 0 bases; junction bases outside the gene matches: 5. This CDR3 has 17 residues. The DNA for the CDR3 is TGTGCCAGCAGCTTAGGACTTGCGGGAGGGAGCACAGATACGCAGTATTTT. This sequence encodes CASSLGLAGGSTDTQYF.

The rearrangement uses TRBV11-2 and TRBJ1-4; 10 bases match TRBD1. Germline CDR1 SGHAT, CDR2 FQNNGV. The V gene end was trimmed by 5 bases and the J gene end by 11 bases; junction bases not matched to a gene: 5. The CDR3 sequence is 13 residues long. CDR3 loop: CASSIGTGAKLFF. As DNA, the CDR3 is TGTGCCAGCAGCATCGGGACAGGGGCTAAACTGTTTTTT.

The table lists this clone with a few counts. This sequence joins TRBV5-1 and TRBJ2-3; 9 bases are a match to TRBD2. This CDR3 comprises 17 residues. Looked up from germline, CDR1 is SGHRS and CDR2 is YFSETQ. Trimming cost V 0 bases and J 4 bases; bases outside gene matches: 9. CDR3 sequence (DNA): TGCGCCAGCAGCTTGGCCGTGGCGGGGGGGCGCTCAGATACGCAGTATTTT. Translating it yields CASSLAVAGGRSDTQYF. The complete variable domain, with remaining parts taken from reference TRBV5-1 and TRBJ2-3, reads KAGVTQTPRYLIKTRGQQVTLSCSPISGHRSVSWYQQTPGQGLQFLFEYFSETQRNKGNFPGRFSGRQFSNSRSEMNVSTLELGDSALYLCASSLAVAGGRSDTQYFGPGTRLTVL.

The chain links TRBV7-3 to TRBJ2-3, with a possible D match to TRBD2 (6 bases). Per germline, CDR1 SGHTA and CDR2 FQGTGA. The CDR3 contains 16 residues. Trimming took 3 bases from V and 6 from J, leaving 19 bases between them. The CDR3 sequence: CASSFTGLTGGDTQYF. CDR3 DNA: TGTGCCAGCAGCTTCACGGGACTTACTGGCGGGGATACGCAGTATTTT. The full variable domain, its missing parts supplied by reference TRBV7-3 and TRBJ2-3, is GAGVSQTPSNKVTEKGKYVELRCDPISGHTALYWYRQSLGQGPEFLIYFQGTGAADDSGLPNDRFFAVRPEGSVSTLKIQRTERGDSAVYLCASSFTGLTGGDTQYFGPGTRLTVL.

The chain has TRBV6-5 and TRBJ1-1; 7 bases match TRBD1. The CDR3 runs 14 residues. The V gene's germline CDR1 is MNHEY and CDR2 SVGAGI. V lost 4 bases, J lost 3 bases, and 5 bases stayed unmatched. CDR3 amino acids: CASSFDRVDTEAFF. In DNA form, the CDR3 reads TGTGCCAGCAGTTTCGACAGGGTGGACACTGAAGCTTTCTTT.

As DNA, the CDR3 is TGTGCCAGTAGTCCTCGGACAGGGGACAGCAATCAGCCCCAGCATTTT. Protein: CASSPRTGDSNQPQHF. V is TRBV19 and J is TRBJ1-5, with TRBD1 matching over 9 bases. The length of the CDR3 is 16 residues. The junction had 6 bases not matched to a gene; V was cut back by 5 bases and J by 1 base. Germline-derived CDR1 and CDR2 are LNHDA and SQIVND (reference sequence). Full variable domain (outside the CDR3, taken from reference TRBV19 and TRBJ1-5): DGGITQSPKYLFRKEGQNVTLSCEQNLNHDAMYWYRQDPGQGLRLIYYSQIVNDFQKGDIAEGYSVSREKKESFPLTVTSAQKNPTAFYLCASSPRTGDSNQPQHFGDGTRLSIL.

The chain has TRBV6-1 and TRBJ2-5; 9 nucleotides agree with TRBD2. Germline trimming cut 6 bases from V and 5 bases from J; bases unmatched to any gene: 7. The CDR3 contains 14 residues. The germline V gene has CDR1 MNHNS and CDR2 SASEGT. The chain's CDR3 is CASRGIAGVETQYF. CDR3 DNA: TGTGCCAGCAGGGGCATAGCGGGGGTGGAGACCCAGTACTTC.

CDR3 bases: TGTGCCAGTAGCCTTCGACAGGGGAAAAACATTCAGTACTTC. This sequence encodes CASSLRQGKNIQYF. The rearrangement uses TRBV19 and TRBJ2-4; TRBD1 agrees at 8 bases. The junction had 5 bases not matched to a gene; V was cut back by 6 bases and J by 4 bases. Germline V CDR1 and CDR2: LNHDA, SQIVND (reference sequence). The CDR3 has 14 amino acids.

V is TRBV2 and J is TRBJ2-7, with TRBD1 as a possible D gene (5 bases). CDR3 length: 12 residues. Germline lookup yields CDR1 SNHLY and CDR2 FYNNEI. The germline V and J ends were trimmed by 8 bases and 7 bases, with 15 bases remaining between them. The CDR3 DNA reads TGTGCCAGCGATCAGGGAATCGGGGAGCAGTACTTC. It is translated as CASDQGIGEQYF.

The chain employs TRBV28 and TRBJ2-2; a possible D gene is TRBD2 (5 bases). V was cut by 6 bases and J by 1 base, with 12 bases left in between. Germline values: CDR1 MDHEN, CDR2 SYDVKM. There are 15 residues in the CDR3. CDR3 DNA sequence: TGTGCCAGCAGACTAGGAGGTATGAACACCGGGGAGCTGTTTTTT. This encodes CASRLGGMNTGELFF. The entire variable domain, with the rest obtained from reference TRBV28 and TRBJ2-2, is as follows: DVKVTQSSRYLVKRTGEKVFLECVQDMDHENMFWYRQDPGLGLRLIYFSYDVKMKEKGDIPEGYSVSREKKERFSLILESASTNQTSMYLCASRLGGMNTGELFFGEGSRLTVL.

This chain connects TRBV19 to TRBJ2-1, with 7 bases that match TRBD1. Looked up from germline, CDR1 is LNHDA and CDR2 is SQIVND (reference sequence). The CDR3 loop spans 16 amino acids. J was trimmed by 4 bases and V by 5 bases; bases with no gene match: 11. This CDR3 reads CASSSRGPASYNEQFF. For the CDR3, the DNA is TGTGCCAGTAGTTCGAGGGGGCCCGCTTCTTACAATGAGCAGTTCTTC. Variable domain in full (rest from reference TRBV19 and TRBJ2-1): DGGITQSPKYLFRKEGQNVTLSCEQNLNHDAMYWYRQDPGQGLRLIYYSQIVNDFQKGDIAEGYSVSREKKESFPLTVTSAQKNPTAFYLCASSSRGPASYNEQFFGPGTRLTVL.

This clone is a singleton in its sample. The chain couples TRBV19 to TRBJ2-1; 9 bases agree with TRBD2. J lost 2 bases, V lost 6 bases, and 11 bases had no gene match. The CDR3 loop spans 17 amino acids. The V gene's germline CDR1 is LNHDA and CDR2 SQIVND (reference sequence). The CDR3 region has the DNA TGTGCCAGTAGGAGAGCGGGGCGGGGGGGCCCCTACAATGAGCAGTTCTTC. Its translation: CASRRAGRGGPYNEQFF.

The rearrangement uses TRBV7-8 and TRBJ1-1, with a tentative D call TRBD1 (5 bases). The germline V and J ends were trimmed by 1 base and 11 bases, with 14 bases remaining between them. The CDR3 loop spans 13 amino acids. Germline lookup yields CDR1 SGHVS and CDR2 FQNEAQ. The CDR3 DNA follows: TGTGCCAGCAGCTTAGTGGAGGGGTTTGGGGCTTTCTTT. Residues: CASSLVEGFGAFF.

CDR3 region: CSVDPDSYTEAFF. CDR3 sequence (DNA): TGCAGCGTTGATCCAGACAGCTACACTGAAGCTTTCTTT. J is TRBJ1-1 and V is TRBV29-1, with TRBD1 as a possible D gene (5 bases). Germline values: CDR1 SQVTM, CDR2 ANQGSEA. V lost 3 bases, J lost 3 bases, and 11 bases lay in between. CDR3 length: 13 residues.

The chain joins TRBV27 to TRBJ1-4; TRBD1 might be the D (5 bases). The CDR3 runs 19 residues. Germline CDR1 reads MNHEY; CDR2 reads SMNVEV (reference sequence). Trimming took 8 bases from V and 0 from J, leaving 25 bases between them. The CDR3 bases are TGTGCCAGCCGCACCTTGGTGGCAGGGCGGAGCTCAACTAATGAAAAACTGTTTTTT. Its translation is CASRTLVAGRSSTNEKLFF.